This T cell receptor (beta chain) appears in the sequencing data of a study of T-cell reconstitution after alpha-beta-depleted transplantation in children. Study observations and caveats: Counts and diversity of T cells one year after transplant came mostly from newly produced T cells. Reportedly, only several hundred clones from non-depleted graft cells drove alpha-beta T-cell counts at about two months. Surviving recipient T cells and intrathymic progenitors accounted for some patients' high TCRbeta diversity at day 60.

The CDR3 runs to 16 residues. V lost 0 bases and J 4 bases, leaving 13 bases between the germline ends. Germline CDR1 reads ENHRY; CDR2 reads SYGVKD. This clonotype was detected a few times. Antigen unknown. Preparing the TCRbeta library involved the use of unique molecular identifiers. From the PCR reads, TCRdb called clonotypes with MiXCR, one entry per CDR3 protein. The repertoire includes hundreds of thousands of distinct CDR3 sequences, under 20% of them detected once, and just under 45% sits in the top ten. The TCR sequence derives from a male patient between 2 and 15 years old who had a stem cell transplant for acute lymphoblastic leukemia, so the T cells may come from the graft donor. The sequences come from PBMCs, mostly from graft donor cells, collected 360 days after TCRalphabeta/CD19-depleted stem cell transplant. V is TRBV10-3 and J is TRBJ1-5; D might be TRBD1 (5 bases). The CDR3 DNA is TGTGCCATCAGTGAGTCTGGACAAGTGGCGAATCAGCCCCAGCATTTT. This sequence encodes CAISESGQVANQPQHF.